The 5 T cell receptor beta chains presented below share a single source sample, sequenced in a study of beta chain features in type 1 diabetes. Notes on the study in general: Type 1 diabetes patients had TCRB CDR3s that were shorter (moderately but significantly so) in all four CD4+ subsets.

The antigens of these receptors remain unknown. As every portion of the isolated RNA was reverse transcribed, the sequencing read expressed TCRB transcripts. TCRdb keeps only in-frame clones here, not all; method: immunoSEQ multiplex PCR. There are 160,000 or so clones in the sample; 9% occur only once, and about 0.75% lies in the top ten. The sequencing sample was made of central memory CD4+ T cells from blood. These receptors originate from a young woman with type 1 diabetes.

This clone was counted a few times. The V call is TRBV6-6, the J call TRBJ2-5, with D possibly TRBD1 on 5 matching bases. V was pared by 0 bases and J by 0 bases, with 11 bases between. This CDR3 comprises 16 residues. Germline values: CDR1 MNHNY, CDR2 SVGAGI (reference sequence). Here the CDR3 reads CASSYSMGLNQETQYF. In DNA form, the CDR3 reads TGTGCCAGCAGTTACTCGATGGGGCTTAACCAAGAGACCCAGTACTTC.

This clone turned up a few times. The genes are TRBV5-1 and TRBJ2-3, with 7 positions matching TRBD2. CDR1 and CDR2 (germline): SGHRS, YFSETQ. With 0 bases clipped from V and 6 bases from J, the junction kept 10 bases outside the gene matches. This CDR3 comprises 16 residues. CDR3 loop: CASSLGLALGVDTQYF. For the CDR3, the DNA is TGCGCCAGCAGCTTGGGACTAGCCCTCGGTGTTGATACGCAGTATTTT.

This clone was detected a few times. The chain employs TRBV11-2 and TRBJ1-4; 8 positions agree with TRBD1. The CDR3 has 16 amino acids. Germline V gives CDR1 SGHAT, CDR2 FQNNGV. V lost 5 bases, J lost 8 bases, and 13 bases stayed unmatched. CDR3 residues: CASSPRVVQGVEKLFF. The CDR3 DNA reads as TGTGCCAGCAGCCCAAGGGTGGTACAGGGGGTGGAAAAACTGTTTTTT.

This clone was detected only a few times. The CDR3 DNA is TGTGCCAGCACCTCCGGGGGGGCATACGAGACCCAGTACTTC. It translates to CASTSGGAYETQYF. The genes are TRBV11-3 and TRBJ2-5; 8 nucleotides line up with TRBD2. This CDR3 region has 14 residues. Germline V gene sequence: CDR1 SGHNT, CDR2 YENEEA. With V trimmed by 7 bases and J by 5 bases, 9 bases remained unmatched.

This clone was observed a few times. The chain joins TRBV19 to TRBJ2-3; 14 bases match TRBD2. The germline CDR1 and CDR2 sequences are LNHDA and SQIVND (reference sequence). Trimming at V came to 5 bases and at J to 0 bases, leaving 4 bases not matched to a gene. This CDR3 has 17 amino acids. DNA for the CDR3: TGTGCCAGTAGTTCGGGACTAGCGGGAGCCAGCACAGATACGCAGTATTTT. Its translation is CASSSGLAGASTDTQYF.